This is a list of T cell receptor beta chains from one sample in a study of T cell repertoires in cytomegalovirus infection. These receptors have no identified antigens. Using its own MiXCR run on the reads, TCRdb lists one record per CDR3 protein. This table holds fewer than 1,000,000 distinct CDR3 sequences, roughly 31% found once. The sample was cultured CD8+ T cells from PBMCs, taken from culture after CMV antigen stimulation. The source is a human donor in good health (CMV status not recorded). Some clones in this sample may be carry-over from other donors' samples. CDR3s include the opening cysteine and the closing phenylalanine or tryptophan. The D gene is left open where the match is weak. Clone size, where shown, is once, few, many, or a class for clones that have expanded.

d_call: -
v_call: TRBV27
clone_size: few
j_call: TRBJ2-7
cdr3_aa: CASSFGAPYEQYF
cdr3_nt: TGTGCCAGCAGTTTCGGGGCCCCCTACGAGCAGTACTTC

d_call: -
v_call: TRBV29-1
clone_size: -
j_call: TRBJ1-2
cdr3_aa: CSVEGTVNGYTF
cdr3_nt: TGCAGCGTTGAGGGGACGGTTAATGGCTACACCTTC

d_call: -
v_call: TRBV6-1
clone_size: -
j_call: TRBJ2-1
cdr3_aa: CASSEFAGYNEQFF
cdr3_nt: TGTGCCAGCAGTGAGTTTGCGGGTTACAATGAGCAGTTCTTC

d_call: TRBD1
v_call: TRBV20-1
clone_size: few
j_call: TRBJ1-1
cdr3_aa: CSAGLGFKTGIEAFF
cdr3_nt: TGCAGTGCCGGGTTGGGATTTAAGACAGGGATTGAAGCTTTCTTT

d_call: -
v_call: TRBV18
clone_size: many
j_call: TRBJ2-1
cdr3_aa: CASSPSGGVGNNEQFF
cdr3_nt: TGTGCCAGCTCACCAAGCGGCGGGGTAGGGAACAATGAGCAGTTCTTC

d_call: TRBD2
v_call: TRBV10-3
clone_size: -
j_call: TRBJ2-1
cdr3_aa: CPTSPTGTSYYNEQFF
cdr3_nt: TGTCCCACCTCCCCGACCGGGACTAGCTACTACAATGAGCAGTTCTTC

d_call: -
v_call: TRBV25-1
clone_size: few
j_call: TRBJ1-6
cdr3_aa: CASSEYFPPQGEGSPLHF
cdr3_nt: TGTGCCAGCAGTGAATATTTTCCCCCACAGGGAGAGGGATCACCCCTCCACTTT

d_call: -
v_call: TRBV5-1
clone_size: -
j_call: TRBJ1-4
cdr3_aa: CASSLGRSSEKLFF
cdr3_nt: TGCGCCAGCAGCTTGGGCCGTTCCAGTGAAAAACTGTTTTTT

d_call: -
v_call: TRBV19
clone_size: -
j_call: TRBJ1-2
cdr3_aa: CASNSYGYTF
cdr3_nt: TGTGCCAGTAACAGCTATGGCTACACCTTC

d_call: -
v_call: TRBV27
clone_size: many
j_call: TRBJ2-2
cdr3_aa: CASSLFTGELFF
cdr3_nt: TGTGCCAGCAGCCTGTTCACCGGGGAGCTGTTTTTT

d_call: TRBD1
v_call: TRBV24-1
clone_size: -
j_call: TRBJ2-1
cdr3_aa: CATSEWDRGNEQFF
cdr3_nt: TGTGCCACCAGTGAGTGGGACAGGGGGAATGAGCAGTTCTTC

d_call: -
v_call: TRBV6-2/TRBV6-3
clone_size: -
j_call: TRBJ1-2
cdr3_aa: CASSYSKGSGYGYTF
cdr3_nt: TGTGCCAGCAGTTACTCGAAGGGGAGCGGGTATGGCTACACCTTC

d_call: TRBD2
v_call: TRBV20-1
clone_size: -
j_call: TRBJ2-1
cdr3_aa: CSARDKRGVYNEQFF
cdr3_nt: TGCAGTGCTAGAGACAAGCGGGGGGTCTACAATGAGCAGTTCTTC

d_call: -
v_call: TRBV7-3
clone_size: many
j_call: TRBJ2-2
cdr3_aa: CASSLRRAQNTGELFF
cdr3_nt: TGTGCCAGCAGCTTAAGACGGGCGCAGAACACCGGGGAGCTGTTTTTT

d_call: -
v_call: TRBV29-1
clone_size: -
j_call: TRBJ2-7
cdr3_aa: CSVEGLGSSSYEQYF
cdr3_nt: TGCAGCGTTGAGGGGTTGGGGAGCAGCTCCTACGAGCAGTACTTC

d_call: -
v_call: TRBV19
clone_size: -
j_call: TRBJ1-2
cdr3_aa: CASSWGRGRNGYTF
cdr3_nt: TGTGCCAGTAGTTGGGGGAGGGGCAGAAATGGCTACACCTTC

d_call: -
v_call: TRBV12-3/TRBV12-4
clone_size: -
j_call: TRBJ1-4
cdr3_aa: CASSFGLDAANEKLFF
cdr3_nt: TGTGCCAGCAGTTTTGGACTCGACGCGGCTAATGAAAAACTGTTTTTT

d_call: TRBD1
v_call: TRBV7-9
clone_size: many
j_call: TRBJ2-1
cdr3_aa: CASSLEGGFHNEQFF
cdr3_nt: TGTGCCAGCAGCTTAGAAGGGGGCTTCCACAATGAGCAGTTCTTC

d_call: TRBD1
v_call: TRBV5-6
clone_size: -
j_call: TRBJ1-5
cdr3_aa: CASSIGTGSNQPQHF
cdr3_nt: TGTGCCAGCAGTATCGGGACAGGGAGCAATCAGCCCCAGCATTTT

d_call: -
v_call: TRBV9
clone_size: -
j_call: TRBJ1-1
cdr3_aa: CASSGVPTREAFF
cdr3_nt: TGTGCCAGCAGCGGAGTCCCGACAAGAGAAGCTTTCTTT

d_call: TRBD1
v_call: TRBV27
clone_size: -
j_call: TRBJ1-1
cdr3_aa: CASYDRADEAFF
cdr3_nt: TGTGCCAGCTACGACAGGGCAGATGAAGCTTTCTTT

d_call: -
v_call: TRBV7-6
clone_size: -
j_call: TRBJ2-1
cdr3_aa: CASTLGAGEVEQFF
cdr3_nt: TGTGCCAGCACCTTAGGAGCAGGGGAAGTTGAGCAGTTCTTC

d_call: TRBD2
v_call: TRBV13
clone_size: -
j_call: TRBJ2-3
cdr3_aa: CASSPGTSGGPYTDTQYF
cdr3_nt: TGTGCCAGCAGCCCCGGGACTAGCGGGGGGCCATACACAGATACGCAGTATTTT

d_call: -
v_call: TRBV4-3
clone_size: -
j_call: TRBJ1-3
cdr3_aa: CASSQGTDSGNTIYF
cdr3_nt: TGCGCCAGCAGCCAAGGGACAGACTCTGGAAACACCATATATTTT

d_call: -
v_call: TRBV12-3/TRBV12-4
clone_size: many
j_call: TRBJ1-1
cdr3_aa: CASSPRQRNTEAFF
cdr3_nt: TGTGCCAGCAGTCCTAGACAGAGGAACACTGAAGCTTTCTTT

d_call: -
v_call: TRBV9
clone_size: -
j_call: TRBJ2-2
cdr3_aa: CASSLGSGGPGELFF
cdr3_nt: TGTGCCAGCAGCCTCGGTAGCGGCGGACCCGGGGAGCTGTTTTTT

d_call: TRBD2
v_call: TRBV12-3/TRBV12-4
clone_size: many
j_call: TRBJ2-5
cdr3_aa: CASSLASLAGLQETQYF
cdr3_nt: TGTGCCAGCAGTTTAGCTAGTCTAGCGGGACTCCAAGAGACCCAGTACTTC

d_call: -
v_call: TRBV7-9
clone_size: few
j_call: TRBJ2-7
cdr3_aa: CASSAEGRPYEQYF
cdr3_nt: TGTGCCAGCAGCGCCGAGGGCAGGCCCTACGAGCAGTACTTC

d_call: -
v_call: TRBV19
clone_size: -
j_call: TRBJ2-2
cdr3_aa: CASSIGGMRELFF
cdr3_nt: TGTGCCAGTAGTATCGGGGGAATGAGGGAGCTGTTTTTT

d_call: -
v_call: TRBV10-3
clone_size: few
j_call: TRBJ2-2
cdr3_aa: CATRDRTTGELFF
cdr3_nt: TGTGCCACCCGAGACAGGACCACCGGGGAGCTGTTTTTT

d_call: -
v_call: TRBV4-3
clone_size: once
j_call: TRBJ1-4
cdr3_aa: CASSQVPGGAKLFF
cdr3_nt: TGCGCCAGCAGCCAAGTTCCCGGGGGGGCGAAACTGTTTTTT

d_call: -
v_call: TRBV28
clone_size: -
j_call: TRBJ1-1
cdr3_aa: CASLGFQAEAFF
cdr3_nt: TGTGCCAGTTTAGGGTTTCAAGCTGAAGCTTTCTTT

d_call: TRBD1
v_call: TRBV7-9
clone_size: -
j_call: TRBJ1-2
cdr3_aa: CASSRDRINYGYAF
cdr3_nt: TGTGCCAGCAGCCGGGACAGGATTAACTATGGCTACGCCTTC

d_call: -
v_call: TRBV6-6
clone_size: -
j_call: TRBJ1-5
cdr3_aa: CASSPGSEKWPQHF
cdr3_nt: TGTGCCAGCAGCCCTGGGTCCGAAAAGTGGCCCCAGCATTTT

d_call: TRBD2
v_call: TRBV7-2
clone_size: many
j_call: TRBJ2-1
cdr3_aa: CASRKGGTTYNEQFF
cdr3_nt: TGTGCCAGCCGTAAAGGTGGGACTACGTACAATGAGCAGTTCTTC

d_call: -
v_call: TRBV7-9
clone_size: few
j_call: TRBJ2-7
cdr3_aa: CASSPPDRRSYEQYF
cdr3_nt: TGTGCCAGCAGCCCCCCCGACAGAAGATCCTACGAGCAGTACTTC

d_call: -
v_call: TRBV7-6
clone_size: few
j_call: TRBJ1-4
cdr3_aa: CASSETGTNEKLFF
cdr3_nt: TGTGCCAGCAGCGAAACTGGGACTAATGAAAAACTGTTTTTT

d_call: -
v_call: TRBV20-1
clone_size: -
j_call: TRBJ1-2
cdr3_aa: CSASQAYYGYTF
cdr3_nt: TGCAGTGCTAGCCAGGCCTACTATGGCTACACCTTC

d_call: TRBD1
v_call: TRBV7-6
clone_size: -
j_call: TRBJ1-2
cdr3_aa: CASSLAGQGVYGYTF
cdr3_nt: TGTGCCAGCAGCTTAGCGGGACAGGGGGTCTATGGCTACACCTTC

d_call: -
v_call: TRBV7-9
clone_size: once
j_call: TRBJ2-4
cdr3_aa: CASNTEGENIQYF
cdr3_nt: TGTGCCAGCAACACGGAGGGGGAAAACATTCAGTACTTC

d_call: -
v_call: TRBV4-1
clone_size: -
j_call: TRBJ1-6
cdr3_aa: CASSQADNVNSPLHF
cdr3_nt: TGCGCCAGCAGCCAAGCGGACAACGTAAATTCACCCCTCCACTTT

d_call: -
v_call: TRBV5-1
clone_size: few
j_call: TRBJ1-1
cdr3_aa: CASSFEGTAEAFF
cdr3_nt: TGCGCCAGCAGCTTCGAGGGGACTGCTGAAGCTTTCTTT

d_call: -
v_call: TRBV29-1
clone_size: once
j_call: TRBJ1-2
cdr3_aa: CSVESTANYGYTF
cdr3_nt: TGCAGCGTTGAATCCACAGCTAACTATGGCTACACCTTC

d_call: -
v_call: TRBV27
clone_size: few
j_call: TRBJ2-1
cdr3_aa: CASTYGGSYNEQFF
cdr3_nt: TGTGCCAGCACCTACGGGGGCTCCTACAATGAGCAGTTCTTC